These T cell receptor beta chains were read from a single sample in a study of blood T cells in healthy people across ages. TCRdb re-called the 5' RACE reads with MiXCR, one entry per CDR3 protein. The table records about 780,000 distinct CDR3 sequences, less than 80% of them present only once. The sequencing sample was made of blood. These receptors originate from a man between 25 and 39 years old in good health. CDR3s include the opening cysteine and the closing phenylalanine or tryptophan. D genes are given only for firm matches. Where a row states a size, it is once, few, many or the class of an expanded clone; other rows omit it.

cdr3_aa	cdr3_nt	v_call	j_call	d_call	clone_size
CASSKGGGVWDPASYNEQFF	TGTGCCAGCAGCAAAGGAGGGGGGGTTTGGGACCCCGCTTCCTACAATGAGCAGTTCTTC	TRBV21-1	TRBJ2-1	.	.
CAISESIDAPDTQYF	TGTGCCATCAGTGAGTCGATAGATGCCCCAGATACGCAGTATTTT	TRBV10-3	TRBJ2-3	.	.
CATSRDGASYEQYF	TGTGCCACCAGCAGAGATGGGGCCTCCTACGAGCAGTACTTC	TRBV15	TRBJ2-7	.	.
CASSFLIDRAGTGELFF	TGTGCCAGCAGCTTCCTAATTGACAGGGCGGGAACCGGGGAGCTGTTTTTT	TRBV5-8	TRBJ2-2	.	.
CASSKRETQYF	TGTGCCAGCAGTAAACGGGAGACCCAGTACTTC	TRBV6-2/TRBV6-3	TRBJ2-5	.	.
CASSVDGLHYNEQFF	TGTGCCAGCAGCGTAGACGGACTACACTACAATGAGCAGTTCTTC	TRBV9	TRBJ2-1	.	.
CASSRYGGLSETQYF	TGTGCCAGCAGCCGCTACGGGGGGCTATCAGAGACCCAGTACTTC	TRBV7-3	TRBJ2-5	.	few
CASSLFRLGRYEQYF	TGTGCCAGCAGCTTATTTCGACTGGGGAGATACGAGCAGTACTTC	TRBV7-2	TRBJ2-7	.	few
CSVGRGDTDTQYF	TGCAGCGTTGGAAGGGGGGACACAGATACGCAGTATTTT	TRBV29-1	TRBJ2-3	.	.
CAIWEGGSYEQYF	TGTGCCATCTGGGAGGGAGGCTCCTACGAGCAGTACTTC	TRBV10-3	TRBJ2-7	TRBD2	.
CSARDQVSRVNEQFF	TGCAGTGCTAGAGATCAGGTGTCCCGGGTCAATGAGCAGTTCTTC	TRBV20-1	TRBJ2-1	.	many
CASKPGARDYGYTF	TGTGCCAGCAAGCCGGGGGCGCGAGACTATGGCTACACCTTC	TRBV10-3	TRBJ1-2	.	few
CASSFNRYEQYF	TGTGCCAGCAGCTTCAACAGATACGAGCAGTACTTC	TRBV14	TRBJ2-7	.	.
CASSLYLGVNYGYTF	TGCGCCAGCAGCTTGTATCTAGGGGTTAACTATGGCTACACCTTC	TRBV5-1	TRBJ1-2	.	.
CSARRISYEQYF	TGCAGTGCTAGGCGGATCTCCTACGAGCAGTACTTC	TRBV20-1	TRBJ2-7	.	once
CASSLSRDRSYEQYF	TGTGCCAGCAGTTTGTCTCGGGACAGATCCTACGAGCAGTACTTC	TRBV27	TRBJ2-7	TRBD1	.
CASSKLVPVSGGPSSYNEQFF	TGTGCCAGCAGCAAATTAGTGCCGGTTAGCGGGGGGCCGAGCTCCTACAATGAGCAGTTCTTC	TRBV21-1	TRBJ2-1	.	.
CASSLQRQVSYNSPLHF	TGTGCCAGCAGTTTACAACGGCAGGTCTCCTATAATTCACCCCTCCACTTT	TRBV12-3/TRBV12-4	TRBJ1-6	.	.
CASSYVRDRGSSQYF	TGTGCCAGCAGCTACGTCCGGGACAGGGGCAGCAGTCAGTACTTC	TRBV7-2	TRBJ2-4	TRBD1	.
CATSDEGRIYGYTF	TGTGCCACCAGTGATGAAGGACGGATCTATGGCTACACCTTC	TRBV24-1	TRBJ1-2	.	.
CASSQMGAPGCTF	TGTGCCAGCAGCCAGATGGGGGCGCCCGGCTGCACCTTC	TRBV4-2	TRBJ1-2	.	.
CASSFSTTPNLVGTDTQYF	TGCGCCAGCAGCTTTTCAACGACCCCAAACCTCGTAGGCACAGATACGCAGTATTTT	TRBV5-1	TRBJ2-3	.	.
CASSESGLEGNTIYF	TGTGCCAGCAGTGAATCGGGCCTAGAGGGAAACACCATATATTTT	TRBV6-1	TRBJ1-3	.	.